The clone carrying this TCR beta chain was seen many times. This CDR3 has 15 residues. The germline V gene encodes CDR1 SGHRS and CDR2 YFSETQ. J was trimmed by 1 base and V by 1 base; bases with no gene match: 3. MiXCR, run by TCRdb on the RACE reads, gives a single entry per CDR3 protein. The sample yields around 380,000 distinct CDR3 sequences, nearly 5% seen once. The time point here: patch test 1, 2 weeks after DPC sensitization. Treatment of the sample: therapeutic diphenylcyclopropenone sensitization with weekly scalp DPC. Alopecia patients, 18 to 70 years old and DPC-suitable, served as donors. The sample is drawn from a study of human T cells and chemical hapten exposure. Overall study: Patch testing placed 0.01% DPC on the upper back, with readings at 6 days. Mainly, slight library volume differences in the pool made TCR yields vary.

Sequenced here: whole blood, sampled in connection with sensitization to the hapten diphenylcyclopropenone (DPC). The sequence was obtained from a woman aged 45-60 years with alopecia areata. Some clones in this sample may be carry-over from other donors' samples. V usage is TRBV5-1 and J usage is TRBJ1-2, with 8 bases lining up with TRBD1. CDR3 protein: CASSLQGASNYGYTF. In nucleotides, the CDR3 is TGCGCCAGCAGCTTGCAGGGGGCGAGTAACTATGGCTACACCTTC.